The clone carrying this T cell receptor (beta chain) has a count of ten or more. The sample belongs to a study of T-cell memory formation after mild COVID-19. Per germline, CDR1 SGHKS and CDR2 YYEKEE (reference sequence). The CDR3 extends over 13 amino acids. V was shortened by 4 bases and J by 7 bases, with 14 bases between the two germline ends. One entry per CDR3 protein, called by TCRdb with MiXCR from the 5' RACE reads. The sample carries about 430,000 distinct CDR3 sequences, about 24% recorded once. Sequencing was carried out using PBMCs or a T cell subset sorted from them (not recorded which). The chain carries TRBV5-5 and TRBJ1-1; no definite D call. This receptor was taken from an adult woman who had mild COVID-19 (a few samples of this study predate the infection). Cell type and time point are not known. CDR3 sequence (DNA): TGTGCCAGCAGCCGTACGACCGGGAGTGAAGCTTTCTTT. Translated, it gives CASSRTTGSEAFF.